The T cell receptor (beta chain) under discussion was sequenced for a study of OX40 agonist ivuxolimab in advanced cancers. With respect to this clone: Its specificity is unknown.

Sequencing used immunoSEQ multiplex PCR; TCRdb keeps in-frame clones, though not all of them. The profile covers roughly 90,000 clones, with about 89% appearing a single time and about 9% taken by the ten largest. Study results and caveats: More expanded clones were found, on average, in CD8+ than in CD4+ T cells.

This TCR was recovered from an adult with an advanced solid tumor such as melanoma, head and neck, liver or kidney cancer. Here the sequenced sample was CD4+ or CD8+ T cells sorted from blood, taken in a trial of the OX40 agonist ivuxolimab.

In nucleotides, the CDR3 is TGTGCCAGCAGCCAAGATCCAGGAGCCCTACCGGGACACCGCAAAAACATTCAGTACTTC. It codes for CASSQDPGALPGHRKNIQYF. The V call is TRBV4-2, the J call TRBJ2-4; a weak D match, TRBD1 (6 bases). The CDR3 sequence is 20 residues long. Germline V gene sequence: CDR1 LGHNA, CDR2 YNFKEQ. Trimming left V 0 bases short and J 3 bases short, with 24 bases between.